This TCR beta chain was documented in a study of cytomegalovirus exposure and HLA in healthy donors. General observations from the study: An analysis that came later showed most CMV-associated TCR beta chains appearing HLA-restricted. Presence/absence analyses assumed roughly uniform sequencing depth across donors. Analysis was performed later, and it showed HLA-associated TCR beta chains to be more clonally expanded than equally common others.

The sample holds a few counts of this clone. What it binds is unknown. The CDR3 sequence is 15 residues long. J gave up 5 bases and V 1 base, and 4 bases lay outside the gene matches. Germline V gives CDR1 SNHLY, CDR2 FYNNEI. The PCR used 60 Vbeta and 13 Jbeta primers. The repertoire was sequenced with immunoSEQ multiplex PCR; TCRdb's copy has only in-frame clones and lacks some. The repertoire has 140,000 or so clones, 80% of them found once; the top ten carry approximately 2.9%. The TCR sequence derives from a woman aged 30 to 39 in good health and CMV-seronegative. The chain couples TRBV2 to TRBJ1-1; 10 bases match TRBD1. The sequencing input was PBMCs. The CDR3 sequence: CASSEGTGGVTEAFF. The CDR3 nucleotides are TGTGCCAGCAGTGAAGGGACAGGGGGGGTTACTGAAGCTTTCTTT.